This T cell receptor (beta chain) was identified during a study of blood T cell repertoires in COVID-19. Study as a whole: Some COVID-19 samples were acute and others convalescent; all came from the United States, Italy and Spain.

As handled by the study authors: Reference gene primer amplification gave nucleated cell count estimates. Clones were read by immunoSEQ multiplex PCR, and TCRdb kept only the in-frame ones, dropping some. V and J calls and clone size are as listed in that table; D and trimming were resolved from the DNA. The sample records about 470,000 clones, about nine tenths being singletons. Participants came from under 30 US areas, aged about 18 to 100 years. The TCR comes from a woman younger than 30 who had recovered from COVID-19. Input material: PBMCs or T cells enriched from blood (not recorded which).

CDR3 sequence (DNA): TGTGCCAGCAGCCGTTTAGGGAGCTCTGGAAACACCATATATTTT. This gives the protein CASSRLGSSGNTIYF. The chain employs TRBV7-9 and TRBJ1-3; D is ambiguous. The CDR3 has 15 amino acids. Trimming shortened V by 5 bases and J by 0 bases, and 11 bases separated the two germline ends. Looked up from germline, CDR1 is SEHNR and CDR2 is FQNEAQ (reference sequence). Full variable domain (outside the CDR3, taken from reference TRBV7-9 and TRBJ1-3): DTGVSQNPRHKITKRGQNVTFRCDPISEHNRLYWYRQTLGQGPEFLTYFQNEAQLEKSRLLSDRFSAERPKGSFSTLEIQRTEQGDSAMYLCASSRLGSSGNTIYFGEGSWLTVV.